This T cell receptor (beta chain) derives from a study of cytomegalovirus exposure and HLA in healthy donors. Study summary: About 80 million unique TCRs from HLA-typed donors made up an early data release.

A word on this clone: The target antigen is unknown.

The study, taken as a whole, reports: A prior analysis recorded that most TCR beta V segments were productive about 90% or about 30% of the time. Highest at DRB1 and lowest at HLA-C, TCR association rates differed among HLA loci in a later analysis.

The PCR used 60 Vbeta and 13 Jbeta primers. Produced via immunoSEQ multiplex PCR; TCRdb's table is partial and in-frame only. The table records 130,000 or so clones, about 8.5% of them present only once. The CDR3 contains 13 residues. Trimming took off 5 bases at V and 0 bases at J, with 7 bases between the two ends. In germline, CDR1 is LNHDA, CDR2 SQIVND (reference sequence). This chain uses TRBV19 with TRBJ1-1; D is possibly TRBD1 (6 bases). The clonotype comes from a man between 35 and 55 years old in good health and CMV-seronegative. Sequences were obtained from PBMCs. The chain's CDR3 is CASSGQMNTEAFF. CDR3 nucleotide sequence: TGTGCCAGTAGTGGACAGATGAACACTGAAGCTTTCTTT. The full variable domain, its missing parts supplied by reference TRBV19 and TRBJ1-1, is DGGITQSPKYLFRKEGQNVTLSCEQNLNHDAMYWYRQDPGQGLRLIYYSQIVNDFQKGDIAEGYSVSREKKESFPLTVTSAQKNPTAFYLCASSGQMNTEAFFGQGTRLTVV.